The clone carrying this TCR beta chain showed up many times. This specimen comes from a study of early T cells in non-severe SARS-CoV-2 infection. Study overall: Bulk RNA from unsorted whole blood was sequenced; chains were unpaired.

As part of library construction, unique molecular identifiers were attached to individual cDNA molecules. Via MiXCR, TCRdb re-called the 5' RACE reads, giving one row per CDR3 protein. The top ten clones hold approximately 0.72% of a sample with some 30,000 distinct CDR3 sequences, 2.9% of them seen once. Sequencing was done on a sample of whole blood. The sequence was obtained from an adult who was a healthcare worker with PCR-confirmed SARS-CoV-2 infection or an uninfected control (not recorded which).

The CDR3 DNA sequence: TGTGCCACCAGCAGAGACACCGGGGGGATTTACAATGAGCAGTTCTTC. The encoded protein is CATSRDTGGIYNEQFF. J is TRBJ2-1 and V is TRBV15, with 7 bases fitting TRBD2. CDR1 and CDR2 (germline): LNHNV, YYDKDF (reference sequence). V shed 0 bases, J shed 4 bases, and the junction held 6 bases outside the gene matches. The CDR3 is made up of 16 amino acids.